This TCR beta chain derives from a study of post-analysis software for immune sequencing data. Study results and limitations: Patients carried a handful of TRBV segments more frequently than controls did, and TRBV5-6, TRBV5-1 and TRBV20-1 were among them.

For this clonotype: What it binds is not known.

This CDR3 contains 17 residues. V dropped 3 bases and J dropped 8; count of bases not matched to a gene: 10. Germline V gene sequence: CDR1 SGDLS, CDR2 YYNGEE. Unique molecular identifiers tagged the TCR beta cDNA libraries. TCRdb re-called the PCR reads through MiXCR, storing one row per CDR3 protein. The sample has roughly 730,000 distinct CDR3 sequences; roughly 29% are singletons. The sequencing sample was made of blood. The source of this sequence is a girl aged 10-17 years with multiple sclerosis. The V and J genes are TRBV9 and TRBJ2-1; 14 bases line up with TRBD2. CDR3 region: CASSESGTSGSRHEQFF. CDR3 nucleotide sequence: TGTGCCAGCAGCGAGTCAGGGACTAGCGGGAGTAGGCATGAGCAGTTCTTC.